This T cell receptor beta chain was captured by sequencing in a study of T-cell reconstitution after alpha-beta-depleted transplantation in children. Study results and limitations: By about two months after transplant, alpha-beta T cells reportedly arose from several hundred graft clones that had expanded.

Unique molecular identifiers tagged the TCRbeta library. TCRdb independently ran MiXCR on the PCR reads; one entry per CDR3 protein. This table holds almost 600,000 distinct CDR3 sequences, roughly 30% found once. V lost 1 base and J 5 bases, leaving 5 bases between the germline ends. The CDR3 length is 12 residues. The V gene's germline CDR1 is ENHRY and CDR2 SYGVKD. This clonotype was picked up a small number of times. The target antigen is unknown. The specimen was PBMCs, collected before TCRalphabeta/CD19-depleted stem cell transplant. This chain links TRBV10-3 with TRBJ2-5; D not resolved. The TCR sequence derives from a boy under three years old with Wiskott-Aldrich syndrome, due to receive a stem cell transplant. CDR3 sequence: CAISEYPETQYF. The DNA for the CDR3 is TGTGCCATCAGTGAGTACCCGGAGACCCAGTACTTC.